A selection of T cell receptor beta chains follows, all from one sample in a study of OX40 agonist ivuxolimab in advanced cancers. Profiling relied on immunoSEQ multiplex PCR, and the TCRdb table lists in-frame clones only, not all of them. The sample lists about 17,000 clones, around 80% occurring once. This material consisted of CD4+ or CD8+ T cells sorted from blood, taken in a trial of the OX40 agonist ivuxolimab. These receptors were obtained from an adult with an advanced solid tumor such as melanoma, head and neck, liver or kidney cancer. Both conserved end residues are part of each CDR3. The D gene is left open where the match is weak. Rows give clone size only sometimes, using once, few, many, or a class for an expanded clone.

size	V	D	J	DNA	CDR3
few	TRBV6-1	NA	TRBJ2-2	TGTGCCAGCACGAGGGACGGGTCCGGGGAGCTGTTTTTT	CASTRDGSGELFF
NA	TRBV28	NA	TRBJ1-1	TGTGCCAGCAGTTTGGTTGACACTGAAGCTTTCTTT	CASSLVDTEAFF
few	TRBV19	NA	TRBJ2-1	TGTGCCACCTTGGAGCGGGTGCGGAATGAGCAGTTCTTC	CATLERVRNEQFF
NA	TRBV28	NA	TRBJ1-5	TGTGCCAGCAGTCTATCCGGAGTCCGCAATCAGCCCCAGCATTTT	CASSLSGVRNQPQHF
NA	TRBV4-3	TRBD2	TRBJ2-7	TGCGCCAGCAGCCAAGATCATCGGGTTCTAGCGGCCTCCTACGAGCAGTACTTC	CASSQDHRVLAASYEQYF
NA	TRBV9	NA	TRBJ2-7	TGTGCCAGCAGCGTTGGGACTGGGCCACGCGGGCAGTACTTC	CASSVGTGPRGQYF
NA	TRBV19	NA	TRBJ1-1	TGTGCCAGTAGGTCTTACGGGTCGCATGCTGAAGCTTTCTTT	CASRSYGSHAEAFF
NA	TRBV10-1	NA	TRBJ2-7	TGCGCCAGAAGGAGCTCCTACGAGCAGTACTTC	CARRSSYEQYF
NA	TRBV5-5	TRBD1	TRBJ2-2	TGTGCCAGCAGCTTGAACCCCGGGACAGCGGACCGGGAGCTGTTTTTT	CASSLNPGTADRELFF
NA	TRBV6-5	TRBD1	TRBJ2-2	TGTGCCAGCCAGGGACAGGCGAACACCGGGGAGCTGTTTTTT	CASQGQANTGELFF
NA	TRBV6-6	NA	TRBJ2-3	TGTGCCAGCAGCAGGGACACCTACACAGATACGCAGTATTTT	CASSRDTYTDTQYF
NA	TRBV27	TRBD1	TRBJ1-2	TGTGCCAGCAGCCCCACTGACAGGGGGCATGGCTACACCTTC	CASSPTDRGHGYTF
NA	TRBV28	NA	TRBJ2-7	TGTGCCAGCAGGCCACAGTCCTACGAGCAGTACTTC	CASRPQSYEQYF
NA	TRBV5-4	TRBD1	TRBJ1-6	TGTGCCAGCAGCCGGGACAGGGGGTTTTCACCCCTCCACTTT	CASSRDRGFSPLHF
NA	TRBV5-1	NA	TRBJ2-3	TGCGCCAGCAGCTTGAGTGACAGGATGGGGACCCCGCAGTATTTT	CASSLSDRMGTPQYF
NA	TRBV7-2	NA	TRBJ2-5	TGTGCCAGCAGCCCGATCGGGGGACGAGGGACCCAAGAGACCCAGTACTTC	CASSPIGGRGTQETQYF
NA	TRBV19	NA	TRBJ1-2	TGTGCCAGTAGTTTTCGACAGGTCGACGGCTACACCTTC	CASSFRQVDGYTF
NA	TRBV5-1	TRBD1	TRBJ1-3	TGCGCCAGCAGCTTGGACCCCGGGACAGGGGGAAACACCATATATTTT	CASSLDPGTGGNTIYF
NA	TRBV5-4	TRBD1	TRBJ2-1	TGTGCCAGCAGCTTAGGGGGCGCCTCTGGAAATGAGCAGTTCTTC	CASSLGGASGNEQFF
NA	TRBV20-1	NA	TRBJ2-7	TGCAGTGCTAGGGGTCCAAGCGAGCAGTACTTC	CSARGPSEQYF
NA	TRBV7-3	TRBD1	TRBJ2-1	TGTGCCAGCAGCCCGGACAGGGGAAGCTACAATGAGCAGTTCTTC	CASSPDRGSYNEQFF
NA	TRBV9	TRBD2	TRBJ2-1	TGTGCCAGCAGCGTGAGCGGGAGGCCCGGCGGGGAGCAGTTCTTC	CASSVSGRPGGEQFF
NA	TRBV4-1	NA	TRBJ1-5	TGCGCCAGCAGCCAAGATAGCAGGGGTCAGCCCCAGCATTTT	CASSQDSRGQPQHF
NA	TRBV7-6	NA	TRBJ2-3	TGTGCCAGCAGCGTAAGGGCTAGCACAGATACGCAGTATTTT	CASSVRASTDTQYF
few	TRBV9	NA	TRBJ2-5	TGTGCCAGCAGCGTAAACGAGGGGACGGGGGAGACCCAGTACTTC	CASSVNEGTGETQYF
once	TRBV21-1	NA	TRBJ2-1	TGTGCCAGCAGCAAGGGCGGGGTTTTTTGGGACAATGAGCAGTTCTTC	CASSKGGVFWDNEQFF
NA	TRBV9	TRBD2	TRBJ2-7	TGTGCCAGCAGCGTCTTTAGCGGGAACACCTACGAGCAGTACTTC	CASSVFSGNTYEQYF
NA	TRBV30	NA	TRBJ2-4	TGTGCCTGGAGTGGGCTTCAGGGAGGCATTCAGTACTTC	CAWSGLQGGIQYF
NA	TRBV7-9	NA	TRBJ2-5	TGTGCCAGCAGCTTAACTAGCAAAGAGACCCAGTACTTC	CASSLTSKETQYF
NA	TRBV7-2	NA	TRBJ2-7	TGTGCCAGCAGCTTAGACACCTCACGAGACGAGCAGTACTTC	CASSLDTSRDEQYF
NA	TRBV6-4	NA	TRBJ1-6	TGTGCCAGCAGCCCTAACCCGGGGAATTCACCCCTCCACTTT	CASSPNPGNSPLHF
once	TRBV20-1	NA	TRBJ2-4	TGCAGTGCTAGAAGAACAGGGATTCAGTACTTC	CSARRTGIQYF
NA	TRBV19	TRBD1	TRBJ1-1	TGTGCCAGTGTGGACAGGGGTACGGAAGCTTTCTTT	CASVDRGTEAFF
NA	TRBV6-6	TRBD2	TRBJ2-1	TGTGCCAGCAGCTCCGGGACTAGCGGGACATATGAGCAGTTCTTC	CASSSGTSGTYEQFF
NA	TRBV2	TRBD1	TRBJ1-6	TGTGCCAGCGGGGTACAGGGGTTAAATTCACCCCTCCACTTT	CASGVQGLNSPLHF
NA	TRBV6-5	NA	TRBJ1-1	TGTGCCAGCAGTTCAATGAACACTGAAGCTTTCTTT	CASSSMNTEAFF
NA	TRBV4-1	NA	TRBJ2-7	TGCGCCAGCAGCCCCGACAGGCTCTCCTACGAGCAGTACTTC	CASSPDRLSYEQYF
NA	TRBV6-5	NA	TRBJ2-5	TGTGCCAGCAGACAAGCGAGGGGGTGGCAAGAGACCCAGTACTTC	CASRQARGWQETQYF
NA	TRBV6-1	NA	TRBJ2-3	TGTGCCAGCAGGATGGACGGCCGTATGGATACGCAGTATTTT	CASRMDGRMDTQYF
NA	TRBV19	NA	TRBJ1-1	TGTGCCACTTCCGAAGGGCGGTTCACTGAAGCTTTCTTT	CATSEGRFTEAFF
NA	TRBV9	NA	TRBJ1-1	TGTGCCAGCAGCGTAGGAGGGGTAGGCACTGAAGCTTTCTTT	CASSVGGVGTEAFF